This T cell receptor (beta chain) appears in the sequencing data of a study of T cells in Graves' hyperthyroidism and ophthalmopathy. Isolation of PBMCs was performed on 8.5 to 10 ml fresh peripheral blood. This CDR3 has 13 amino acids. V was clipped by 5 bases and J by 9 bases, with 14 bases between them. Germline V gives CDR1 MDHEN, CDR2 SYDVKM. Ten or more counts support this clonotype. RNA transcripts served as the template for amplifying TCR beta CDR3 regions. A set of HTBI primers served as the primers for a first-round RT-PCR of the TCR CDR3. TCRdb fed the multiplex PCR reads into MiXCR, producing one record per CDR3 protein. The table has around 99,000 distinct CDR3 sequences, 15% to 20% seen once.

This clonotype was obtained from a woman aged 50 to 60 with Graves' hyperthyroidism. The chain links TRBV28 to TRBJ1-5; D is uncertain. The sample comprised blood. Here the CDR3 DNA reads TGTGCCAGCAGTCCCGTGGGTACACGGCCCCAGCATTTT. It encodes CASSPVGTRPQHF.